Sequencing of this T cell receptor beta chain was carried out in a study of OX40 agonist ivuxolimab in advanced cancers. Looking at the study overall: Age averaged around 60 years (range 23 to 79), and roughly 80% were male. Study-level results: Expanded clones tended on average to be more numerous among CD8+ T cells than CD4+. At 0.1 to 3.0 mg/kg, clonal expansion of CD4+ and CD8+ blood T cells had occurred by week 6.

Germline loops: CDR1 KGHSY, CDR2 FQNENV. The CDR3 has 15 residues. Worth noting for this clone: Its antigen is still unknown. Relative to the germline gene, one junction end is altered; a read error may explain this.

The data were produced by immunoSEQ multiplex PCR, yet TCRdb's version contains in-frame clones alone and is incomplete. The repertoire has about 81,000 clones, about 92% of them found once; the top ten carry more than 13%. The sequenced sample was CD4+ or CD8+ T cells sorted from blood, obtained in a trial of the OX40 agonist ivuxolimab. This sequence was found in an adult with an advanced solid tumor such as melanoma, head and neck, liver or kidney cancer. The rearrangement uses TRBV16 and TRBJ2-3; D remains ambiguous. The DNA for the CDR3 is TGTGCCAGCAGCCAATCAGGCGGTAGCACCGATACGCAGTATTTT. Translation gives CASSQSGGSTDTQYF.